This T cell receptor beta chain originates from a study of OX40 agonist ivuxolimab in advanced cancers. Overall study results and limits: Expansion of clones was among the lowest in partial responders at 0.1-3.0 mg/kg. Certain nonresponders likewise exhibited a low normalized T-cell clonal expansion.

Assay: immunoSEQ multiplex PCR; the TCRdb copy retains only in-frame clones and omits some. Here the sample spans around 110,000 clones, approximately 89% being singletons. Patients were ruled out by autoimmune disease history or systemic immunosuppression. The germline V gene has CDR1 MDHEN and CDR2 SYDVKM. The V end lost 3 bases, the J end lost 2 bases, and 10 bases lay between the germline ends. This CDR3 is 15 amino acids long. Note on this clone: Its specificity is unknown.

The sequences come from CD4+ or CD8+ T cells sorted from blood, collected in a trial of the OX40 agonist ivuxolimab. V is TRBV28 and J is TRBJ1-4; D possibly corresponds to TRBD1 (6 bases). The clonotype was recovered from an adult with an advanced solid tumor such as melanoma, head and neck, liver or kidney cancer. The chain's CDR3 is CASSFGGATNEKLFF. CDR3 nucleotides: TGTGCCAGCAGTTTTGGGGGGGCTACTAATGAAAAACTGTTTTTT.